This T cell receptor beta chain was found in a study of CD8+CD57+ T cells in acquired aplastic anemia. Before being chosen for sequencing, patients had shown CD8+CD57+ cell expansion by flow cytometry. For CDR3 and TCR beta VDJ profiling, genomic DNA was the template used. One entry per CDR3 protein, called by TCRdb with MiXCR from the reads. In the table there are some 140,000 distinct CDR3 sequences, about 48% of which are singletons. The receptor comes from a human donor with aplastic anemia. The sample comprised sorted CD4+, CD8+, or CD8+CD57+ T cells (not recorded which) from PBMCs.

The CDR3 loop is CSVSTTATEAFF. The DNA of the CDR3 is TGCAGCGTCTCTACAACGGCCACTGAAGCTTTCTTT. The chain couples TRBV29-1 to TRBJ1-1; no clear D. Germline CDR1 is SQVTM and CDR2 is ANQGSEA. V lost 6 bases, J lost 4 bases, and 12 bases lay in between. The CDR3 spans 12 residues.